The 6 T cell receptor beta chains below were found in one sample sequenced in a study of blood T cell repertoires in COVID-19. Clones were read by immunoSEQ multiplex PCR, and TCRdb kept only the in-frame ones, dropping some. The sample includes tens of thousands of clones, approximately 75% of them seen just once. The specimen sequenced was peripheral blood. These receptors all stem from a man older than 75 with acute or convalescent COVID-19.

The chain combines TRBV3-1 (or the pseudogene TRBV3-2) with TRBJ2-5, with D possibly matching TRBD2 (5 bases). The germline V gene encodes CDR1 LGHDT and CDR2 YNNKEL (reference sequence). Trimming pared 1 base from V and 9 bases from J, leaving 12 bases between. CDR3 length equals 13 residues. The CDR3 spells CASSQGGRVAQYF. CDR3 bases: TGTGCCAGCAGCCAAGGCGGGCGCGTGGCCCAGTACTTC.

The chain employs TRBV18 and TRBJ1-4; 7 positions agree with TRBD1. V shed 3 bases and J 7 bases; nucleotides not matched to a gene: 5. The CDR3 spans 14 residues. Germline assignment: CDR1 KGHSH and CDR2 LQKENI. CDR3 sequence: CASSPRGQSEKLFF. The CDR3 DNA is TGTGCCAGCTCACCGAGGGGGCAGAGTGAAAAACTGTTTTTT.

The chain uses TRBV5-1 and TRBJ2-7; 9 nucleotides align to TRBD1. V lost 6 bases and J lost 5; bases outside the gene matches: 12. Germline CDR1 is SGHRS and CDR2 is YFSETQ. The CDR3 loop spans 15 amino acids. This CDR3 is CASNARGTGIHEQYF. Written as DNA, the CDR3 is TGCGCCAGCAATGCCCGGGGGACAGGGATCCACGAGCAGTACTTC.

The rearrangement links TRBV3-1 (or the pseudogene TRBV3-2) to TRBJ2-2; 12 bases map to TRBD2. The CDR3 contains 17 residues. From germline, CDR1 is LGHDT and CDR2 YNNKEL (reference sequence). V gave up 0 bases and J gave up 6 bases; unmatched junction bases: 5. The CDR3 spells CASSQERTSGVAGELFF. In DNA, the CDR3 is TGTGCCAGCAGCCAAGAGAGGACTAGCGGGGTGGCCGGGGAGCTGTTTTTT.

The rearrangement uses TRBV11-3 and TRBJ1-2; weak D call: TRBD1 (6 bases). CDR1 and CDR2 (germline): SGHNT, YENEEA. Trimming cost V 4 bases and J 6 bases, with 12 bases left between them. The CDR3 is 13 amino acids. The CDR3 reads CASSSQGINGYTF. DNA of the CDR3: TGTGCCAGCAGCTCCCAGGGGATTAATGGCTACACCTTC.

The chain recombines TRBV18 with TRBJ1-2, with D unresolved. The germline V and J ends were trimmed by 6 bases and 6 bases, with 8 bases remaining between them. Germline assignment: CDR1 KGHSH and CDR2 LQKENI. This CDR3 contains 11 residues. The CDR3, as DNA: TGTGCCAGCTCCGAGAGGGATGGCTACACCTTC. This gives the protein CASSERDGYTF.